A single sample gave rise to the 7 T cell receptor beta chains below, sequenced in a study of T cell responses to AZD1222 COVID-19 vaccine. Using immunoSEQ multiplex PCR, the repertoire was profiled, and TCRdb retains in-frame clones only, with some absent. The sample lists approximately 90,000 clones, 80% to 90% occurring once. The source was peripheral blood, collected on day 0 of AZD1222 vaccination. These receptors were taken from an adult in good health.

The rearrangement uses TRBV7-9 and TRBJ2-1; D remains ambiguous. CDR1 and CDR2 from the germline V gene are SEHNR and FQNEAQ (reference sequence). Trimming took off 1 base at V and 13 bases at J, with 11 bases between the two ends. CDR3 length: 12 amino acids. This chain's CDR3 is CASSLDKEEQFF. In DNA form, the CDR3 reads TGTGCCAGCAGCTTAGATAAAGAAGAACAGTTCTTC.

V usage is TRBV7-6 and J usage is TRBJ1-2; D is possibly TRBD1 (5 bases). V was clipped by 5 bases and J by 8 bases, with 30 bases between them. Germline V CDR1 and CDR2: SGHVS, FNYEAQ. CDR3 size: 18 residues. CDR3 sequence (DNA): TGTGCCAGCAGCCCAAGTCCAACCTCCGGGCCTCAGGGTTCAGGCTACACCTTC. The encoded protein is CASSPSPTSGPQGSGYTF.

The chain is built from TRBV15 and TRBJ1-1; D unresolved. CDR3 size: 13 residues. V shed 4 bases and J shed 3 bases, with 9 bases lying between them. Germline V CDR1 and CDR2: LNHNV, YYDKDF (reference sequence). Here the CDR3 reads CATSNPRYTEAFF. CDR3 nucleotides: TGTGCCACCAGCAACCCCAGGTACACTGAAGCTTTCTTT.

This clone has a single count. The chain is built from TRBV24-1 and TRBJ2-1; 9 bases are shared with TRBD2. The CDR3 sequence is 15 residues long. V lost 9 bases to trimming and J lost 7 bases; unmatched junction nucleotides: 12. Germline CDR1 reads KGHDR; CDR2 reads SFDVKD. CDR3 protein: CATAGGASGMNEQFF. The CDR3 DNA follows: TGTGCCACCGCGGGGGGGGCTAGCGGGATGAATGAGCAGTTCTTC.

The gene calls are TRBV6-5 and TRBJ2-7; no definite D call. Germline-derived CDR1 and CDR2 are MNHEY and SVGAGI. This CDR3 is built from 15 residues. The germline V and J ends were trimmed by 0 bases and 2 bases, with 11 bases remaining between them. The CDR3 reads CASSYSMQYAYEQYF. The CDR3 region has the DNA TGTGCCAGCAGTTACTCGATGCAGTACGCCTACGAGCAGTACTTC.

This chain connects TRBV3-1 (or the pseudogene TRBV3-2) to TRBJ1-2; D is possibly TRBD1 (5 bases). The V end lost 0 bases, the J end lost 5 bases, and 22 bases lay between the germline ends. CDR3 size: 18 residues. Looked up from germline, CDR1 is LGHDT and CDR2 is YNNKEL (reference sequence). DNA for the CDR3: TGTGCCAGCAGCCAAGATGGAGGCAGGGCCACGCAAGAATATGGCTACACCTTC. It codes for CASSQDGGRATQEYGYTF.

The chain uses TRBV18 and TRBJ1-2, with 10 bases matching TRBD1. V gave up 6 bases and J gave up 5 bases; unmatched junction bases: 6. The CDR3 runs 14 residues. In germline, CDR1 is KGHSH, CDR2 LQKENI. The CDR3 loop is CASSPRTGGYGYTF. Here the CDR3 DNA reads TGTGCCAGCTCCCCCCGGACAGGGGGATATGGCTACACCTTC.